This TCR beta chain was documented in a study of PD-1 blockade in mismatch repair-deficient tumors. Here immunoSEQ multiplex PCR was the method, and the copy in TCRdb shows in-frame clones only, minus some. The table has 15,000 to 25,000 clones, 82% seen once; the top ten hold about 1.5%. Three pembrolizumab responders had their TCRs sequenced. V dropped 0 bases and J dropped 4; count of bases not matched to a gene: 8. The CDR3 runs 16 residues. CDR1 WSHSY and CDR2 SAAADI come from the germline V gene. The specimen comprised PBMCs, sampled 52 weeks after starting pembrolizumab. The chain employs TRBV10-2 and TRBJ1-2; TRBD1 agrees at 7 bases. This receptor was obtained from an adult with mismatch repair-deficient cancer. The chain's CDR3 is CASSESPGGGVYGYTF. The DNA of the CDR3 is TGCGCCAGCAGTGAGTCCCCCGGAGGGGGCGTCTATGGCTACACCTTC.